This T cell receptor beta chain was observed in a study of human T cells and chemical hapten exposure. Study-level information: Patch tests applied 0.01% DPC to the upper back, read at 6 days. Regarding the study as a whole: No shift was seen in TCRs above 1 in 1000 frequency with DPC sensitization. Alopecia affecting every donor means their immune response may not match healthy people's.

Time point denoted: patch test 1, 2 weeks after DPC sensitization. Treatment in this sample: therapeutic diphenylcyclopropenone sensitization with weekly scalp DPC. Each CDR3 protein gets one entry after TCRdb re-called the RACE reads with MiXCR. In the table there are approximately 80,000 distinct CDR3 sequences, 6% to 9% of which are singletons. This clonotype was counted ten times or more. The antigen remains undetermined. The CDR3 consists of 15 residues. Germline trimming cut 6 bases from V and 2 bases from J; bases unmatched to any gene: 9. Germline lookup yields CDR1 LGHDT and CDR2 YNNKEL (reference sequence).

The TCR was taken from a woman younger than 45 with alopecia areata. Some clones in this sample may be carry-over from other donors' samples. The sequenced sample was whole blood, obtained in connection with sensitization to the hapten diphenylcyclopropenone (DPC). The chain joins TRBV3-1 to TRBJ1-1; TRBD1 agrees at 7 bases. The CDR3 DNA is TGTGCCAGCAGTCAAAGGGGGGACAGAAACACTGAAGCTTTCTTT. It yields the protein CASSQRGDRNTEAFF.